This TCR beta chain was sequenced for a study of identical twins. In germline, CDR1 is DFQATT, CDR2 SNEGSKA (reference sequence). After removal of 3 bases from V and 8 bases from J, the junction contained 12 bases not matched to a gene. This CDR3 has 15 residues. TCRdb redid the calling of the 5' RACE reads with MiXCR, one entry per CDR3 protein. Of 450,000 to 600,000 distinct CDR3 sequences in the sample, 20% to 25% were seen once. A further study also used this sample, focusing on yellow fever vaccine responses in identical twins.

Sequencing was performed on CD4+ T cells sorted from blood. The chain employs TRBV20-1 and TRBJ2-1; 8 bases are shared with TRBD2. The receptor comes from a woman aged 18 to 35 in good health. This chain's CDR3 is CSASRPGGSDDEQFF. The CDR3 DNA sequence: TGCAGTGCTAGTCGCCCGGGGGGGTCAGACGATGAGCAGTTCTTC.